This T cell receptor (beta chain) is drawn from a study of early T cells in non-severe SARS-CoV-2 infection. From germline, CDR1 is MDHEN and CDR2 SYDVKM. This CDR3 comprises 12 residues. V lost 8 bases to trimming and J lost 4 bases, with 12 bases between them. TCRdb re-derived calls from the 5' RACE reads in MiXCR, one entry per CDR3 protein. This sample has 25,000 to 35,000 distinct CDR3 sequences, with 5.5% to 7% found just once. This clonotype was seen repeatedly, ten times or more. Sequencing was done on a sample of whole blood. The clonotype was recovered from an adult who was a healthcare worker with PCR-confirmed SARS-CoV-2 infection or an uninfected control (not recorded which). The chain couples TRBV28 to TRBJ2-7; D uncertain. CDR3 sequence reads: CASGRRGYEQYF. CDR3 nucleotide sequence: TGTGCCAGCGGCCGACGCGGATACGAGCAGTACTTC.